This T cell receptor (beta chain) was captured by sequencing in a study of blood T cell repertoires in COVID-19. Turning to the study itself: The cDNA or gDNA used as material had been derived from T cells, B-cell-depleted T cells, or PBMCs.

Two negative PCRs, clearance, or symptom resolution characterized the recovered Cohort 3 donors. The CDR3 has 16 residues. CDR1 is SGHRS, CDR2 YFSETQ, per germline. V was cut by 0 bases and J by 7 bases, with 17 bases left in between. Original processing methods: Cell counts per sample came from amplifying reference gene primers. Profiling relied on immunoSEQ multiplex PCR, and the TCRdb table lists in-frame clones only, not all of them. That table gives V, J and clone size, and the DNA gave D and trimming. The sample yields some 350,000 clones, roughly nine tenths seen once. Sample: PBMCs or T cells enriched from blood (not recorded which). The receptor comes from a man in his late teens or twenties who had recovered from COVID-19. The gene calls are TRBV5-1 and TRBJ2-1; perhaps TRBD2 as D (7 bases). CDR3 sequence: CASSLAGGGGLNEQFF. CDR3 sequence (DNA): TGCGCCAGCAGCTTGGCGGGGGGCGGGGGCCTGAATGAGCAGTTCTTC.